This TCR beta chain was identified during a study of beta chain features in type 1 diabetes (dated by TCRdb to 2016 to 2018). About the study as a whole: Mean age, gender distribution, total cell number and subset yield did not differ between patients and healthy donors. A total of roughly 100 million sorted cells were examined across all samples, and the number of cells per subset was strongly correlated with RNA yield. In the study, recently diagnosed type 1 diabetes patients and matched healthy donors were compared on the TCRB repertoires of their sorted circulating CD4+ T cell subsets. Naive and central memory subsets were obtained from all 30 or so donors, but regulatory and stem cell-like memory subsets were isolated from only 8 patients and roughly 8 healthy donors.

This clone came up a few times. This receptor's antigen is unknown. Base qualities were left out, and no much larger clone turns up one base away. Results and caveats for the whole study, not just this receptor: At VDJ recombination sites, type 1 diabetes patients had fewer insertions and more deleted nucleotides, which implies abnormalities in thymic rearrangement. Because cDNA was sequenced instead of genomic DNA, highly expressing activated cells could be over-represented, though the groups showed no difference in activation or CD3 levels. PCR may preferentially amplify shorter templates, but because patient and control samples were amplified and corrected together, any resulting skew would affect both groups equally. Type 1 diabetes patients showed a moderate but significant shortening of TCRB CDR3 length in all four CD4+ subsets. Naive, central memory and regulatory TCRB repertoires appeared to be more alike among patients than among healthy donors. Because the HLA sub-analyses included only small numbers of individuals, any influence of HLA type on TCRB rearrangement was left unresolved.

The entire isolated RNA was reverse transcribed using the High Capacity cDNA Reverse Transcription Kit, and thus expressed TCRB transcripts were sequenced. Deep immunoSEQ sequencing was performed on naive, central memory and regulatory T cell samples, with an average of about 4 million total reads per sample. Sorted cells were lysed in RLT buffer, and RNA was extracted using DNase-treated RNeasy Micro or Mini kits according to cell number. To prevent cross-contamination, every cell subset was processed on its own, while patient and healthy donor samples were processed together. The immunoSEQ multiplex PCR was used to amplify TCRB sequences from cDNA, yielding 87-bp fragments that span the CDR3 region. Sequencing of the amplicons was performed on the Illumina HiSeq platform. As for the original processing: Synthetic template baselines were used to correct PCR bias computationally, reads within Hamming distance 2 were collapsed together, and singletons that could not be merged were discarded. Reads were aligned against IMGT so that V, D and J genes, CDR3 length and insertions or deletions at six rearrangement sites could be assigned. Within each subset, clonotype counts were normalized to the number of sorted cells before true diversity and Gini coefficients were calculated with the tcR R package. The overlap coefficient, calculated on TCRB nucleotide sequences, was used to quantify repertoire sharing. TCRdb stores this immuneACCESS table with in-frame sequences only. Part of the clones is absent; in the studies checked, under half of the shortfall reflects unresolved V genes, and no reason is known for the rest. The DNA gave D and trimming, while V, J and clone size come from that table. Across this sample there are approximately 120,000 clones, with roughly 17% seen only once. The ten largest clones take up roughly 2.6% of the sample.

The CDR3 has 15 amino acids, counting the end cysteine and phenylalanine. The sequence is cut down to CDR3 DNA, 45 bases in frame from base 1. Trimming takes 6 bases off V and 4 bases off J; junction bases not matched to a gene: 7. The germline V gene encodes CDR1 LNHDA and CDR2 SQIVND (reference sequence). Each donor gave one peripheral blood draw, about 100 mL on average, collected into heparinised tubes. Naive, central memory, regulatory and stem cell-like memory CD4+ T cells were sorted on a BD FACSAria II using a panel including CD45RO, CCR7, CD25, CD127, CD95 and CD27. Every sorted population had a purity above 95%. PBMCs were isolated right away by Lymphoprep density gradient centrifugation and were stained directly, without culture. To minimize batch effects, samples were stained and sorted in pairs, one healthy donor with one patient per experiment.

This TCR came from a man between 18 and 35 years old with type 1 diabetes. The chain employs TRBV19 and TRBJ1-2, with TRBD1 matching 11 junction bases. Sequenced material: central memory CD4+ T cells from blood. The CDR3: CASSHPGTGGYGYTF. The bases read TGTGCCAGTAGCCACCCGGGGACAGGGGGCTATGGCTACACCTTC.